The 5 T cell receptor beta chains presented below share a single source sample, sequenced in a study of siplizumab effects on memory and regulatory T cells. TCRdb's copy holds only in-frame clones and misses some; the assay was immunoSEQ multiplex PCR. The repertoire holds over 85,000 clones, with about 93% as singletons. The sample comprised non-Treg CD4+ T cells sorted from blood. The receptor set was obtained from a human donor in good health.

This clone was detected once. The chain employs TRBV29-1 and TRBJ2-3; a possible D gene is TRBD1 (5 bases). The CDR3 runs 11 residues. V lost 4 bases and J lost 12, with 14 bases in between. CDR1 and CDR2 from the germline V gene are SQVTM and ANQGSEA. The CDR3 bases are TGCAGCGTTGCCCACAGGTCGGCTCAGTATTTT. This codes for CSVAHRSAQYF.

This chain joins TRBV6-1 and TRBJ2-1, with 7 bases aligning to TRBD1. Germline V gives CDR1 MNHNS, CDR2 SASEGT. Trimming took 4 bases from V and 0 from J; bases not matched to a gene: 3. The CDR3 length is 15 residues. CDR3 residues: CASSAGTASYNEQFF. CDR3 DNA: TGTGCCAGCAGTGCCGGGACAGCCTCCTACAATGAGCAGTTCTTC.

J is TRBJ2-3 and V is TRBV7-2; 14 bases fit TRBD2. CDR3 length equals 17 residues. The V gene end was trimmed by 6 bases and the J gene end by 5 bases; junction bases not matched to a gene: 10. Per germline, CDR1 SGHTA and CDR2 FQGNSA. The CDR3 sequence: CASSHGLAGGWRDTQYF. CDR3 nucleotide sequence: TGTGCCAGCAGTCACGGACTAGCGGGAGGTTGGAGAGATACGCAGTATTTT.

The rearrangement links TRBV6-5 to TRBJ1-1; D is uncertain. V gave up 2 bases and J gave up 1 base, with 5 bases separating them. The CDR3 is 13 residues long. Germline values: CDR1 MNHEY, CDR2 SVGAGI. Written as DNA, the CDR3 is TGTGCCAGCAGTTACGATTGGAACACTGAAGCTTTCTTT. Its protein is CASSYDWNTEAFF.

As DNA, the CDR3 is TGTGCCATCTCGGAAGACCAAGAGACCCAGTACTTC. Translated, it gives CAISEDQETQYF. This chain joins TRBV10-3 and TRBJ2-5; D is unclear. Trimming cost V 8 bases and J 0 bases, with 7 bases left between them. The CDR3 totals 12 residues. Germline CDR1 is ENHRY and CDR2 is SYGVKD.